The next 31 T cell receptor beta chains were all read from a single sample in a study of shared clonotypes between healthy human individuals. Naive CD8 populations comprised CD45RO-negative cells positively selected for CCR7, excluding terminally differentiated effector memory CD45RA+ cells. Using immunoSEQ multiplex PCR, the repertoire was profiled, and TCRdb retains in-frame clones only, with some absent. The data contain about 2,200,000 clones, 85% to 95% of them singletons. The material sequenced was naive CD8+ T cells from PBMCs. These receptors all stem from a man aged 18 to 35 in good health. Some clones in this sample may be carry-over from other donors' samples.

This sequence joins TRBV4-3 and TRBJ2-1, with D possibly matching TRBD2 (5 bases). Trimming shortened V by 1 base and J by 1 base, and 11 bases separated the two germline ends. In germline, CDR1 is LGHNA, CDR2 YSLEER. This CDR3 spans 16 amino acids. This CDR3 reads CASSQGAPGSYNEQFF. The CDR3 DNA reads as TGCGCCAGCAGCCAAGGTGCCCCGGGGTCCTACAATGAGCAGTTCTTC.

The genes are TRBV19 and TRBJ2-1; maybe TRBD2 (6 bases). CDR3 length: 19 residues. Trimming stripped 5 bases from V and 0 bases from J, with 23 bases between. Per the germline V gene, CDR1 is LNHDA and CDR2 is SQIVND (reference sequence). The CDR3 spells CASSSPVLAGLTSYNEQFF. Written as DNA, the CDR3 is TGTGCCAGTAGTTCCCCCGTTTTGGCGGGATTAACCTCCTACAATGAGCAGTTCTTC.

V usage is TRBV7-3 and J usage is TRBJ2-2; D may be TRBD1 (6 bases). V lost 1 base and J 2 bases, leaving 14 bases between the germline ends. Germline assignment: CDR1 SGHTA and CDR2 FQGTGA. This CDR3 region has 17 residues. The CDR3 loop is CASSLRPTGFNTGELFF. DNA for the CDR3: TGTGCCAGCAGCTTAAGACCGACAGGATTCAACACCGGGGAGCTGTTTTTT.

J is TRBJ2-7 and V is TRBV5-4; D might be TRBD2 (5 bases). Trimming shortened V by 3 bases and J by 3 bases, and 10 bases separated the two germline ends. CDR1 is SGHNT and CDR2 is YYREEE in the germline V gene (reference sequence). The CDR3 has 13 residues. The CDR3 nucleotides read TGTGCCAGCAGCTCAGGACTTCACTACGAGCAGTACTTC. This encodes CASSSGLHYEQYF.

The chain joins TRBV15 to TRBJ2-3, with D perhaps assigned TRBD1 or TRBD2 (5 bases each). CDR3 length equals 17 residues. Germline V lookup: CDR1 LNHNV, CDR2 YYDKDF (reference sequence). Trimming removed 8 bases at V and 0 bases at J, with 21 bases between. The CDR3 spells CATRSRDGTSSTDTQYF. Here the CDR3 DNA reads TGTGCCACCCGTTCGAGGGACGGAACCTCTAGCACAGATACGCAGTATTTT.

The V call is TRBV9, the J call TRBJ1-4; TRBD1 might be the D (5 bases). The germline V gene has CDR1 SGDLS and CDR2 YYNGEE. V gave up 3 bases and J gave up 4 bases, with 10 bases separating them. The CDR3 sequence is 14 residues long. The CDR3 reads CASSAGPRNEKLFF. Written as DNA, the CDR3 is TGTGCCAGCAGCGCGGGACCGCGTAATGAAAAACTGTTTTTT.

The count of this clone is one. V gene TRBV9 combines with J gene TRBJ2-7; a weak D match, TRBD1 (6 bases). The length of the CDR3 is 16 residues. CDR1 and CDR2 from the germline V gene are SGDLS and YYNGEE. V was clipped by 4 bases and J by 5 bases, with 22 bases between them. The CDR3: CASSPDWGQGSDEQYF. The CDR3 bases are TGTGCCAGCAGCCCCGACTGGGGGCAGGGGAGCGACGAGCAGTACTTC.

This clone has a single count. The chain carries TRBV30 and TRBJ1-2; no firm D call. The CDR3 consists of 13 residues. From germline, CDR1 is GTSNPN and CDR2 SVGIG (reference sequence). V gave up 4 bases and J gave up 5 bases, with 14 bases separating them. The CDR3 loop is CAWTYSSEYGYTF. The CDR3, as DNA: TGTGCCTGGACCTACAGTTCGGAATATGGCTACACCTTC.

The chain is built from TRBV6-1 and TRBJ1-1; D not certain. Germline values: CDR1 MNHNS, CDR2 SASEGT. This CDR3 has 14 amino acids. Trimming took off 2 bases at V and 10 bases at J, with 17 bases between the two ends. The CDR3, as DNA: TGTGCCAGCAGTGAAAGTGGTGGGTTCTGGGGAGCTTTCTTT. It encodes CASSESGGFWGAFF.

This clone was seen a handful of times. The same CDR3 also results from other DNA sequences found in this sample. The chain is built from TRBV9 and TRBJ1-1; possible D gene TRBD1, 5 bases. CDR1 is SGDLS, CDR2 YYNGEE, per germline. The CDR3 is 13 amino acids. Between the trimmed V and J ends, which lost 0 bases and 5 bases, there was a span of 8 bases. The CDR3 region is CASSVGGATEAFF. CDR3 sequence (DNA): TGTGCCAGCAGCGTAGGTGGGGCGACTGAAGCTTTCTTT.

This chain connects TRBV28 to TRBJ2-3, with D maybe TRBD2 (5 bases). Looked up from germline, CDR1 is MDHEN and CDR2 is SYDVKM. The CDR3 is 14 amino acids. V lost 5 bases to trimming and J lost 4 bases, with 13 bases between them. CDR3 DNA: TGTGCCAGCAGTAGGGTAAGGAGGTCAGATACGCAGTATTTT. Encoded protein: CASSRVRRSDTQYF.

The chain couples TRBV4-1 to TRBJ1-5; tentatively, D is TRBD1 (6 bases). CDR1 is MGHRA and CDR2 is YSYEKL in the germline V gene. Trimming took off 1 base at V and 10 bases at J, with 17 bases between the two ends. This CDR3 is 15 amino acids long. CDR3 residues: CASSQVKQGISPQHF. The CDR3 bases are TGCGCCAGCAGCCAAGTAAAACAGGGAATAAGCCCCCAGCATTTT.

On this clone itself: In the same sample, other DNA sequences code for this CDR3. The chain recombines TRBV20-1 with TRBJ2-7; D remains unclear. Trimming removed 6 bases at V and 3 bases at J, with 6 bases between. Germline-derived CDR1 and CDR2 are DFQATT and SNEGSKA (reference sequence). The CDR3 loop spans 10 amino acids. The CDR3 DNA reads TGCAGTGCCCCCCTCTACGAGCAGTACTTC. This encodes CSAPLYEQYF.

The rearrangement links TRBV7-9 to TRBJ2-3, with 10 bases fitting TRBD2. The V segment lost 2 bases and the J segment 5 bases; nucleotides outside the gene matches: 7. Germline V gene data show CDR1 as SEHNR and CDR2 as FQNEAQ (reference sequence). This CDR3 is 16 amino acids long. As DNA, the CDR3 is TGTGCCAGCAGCTTACTCAGAGCGGGAGGGGGAGATACGCAGTATTTT. Translated, it gives CASSLLRAGGGDTQYF. The full variable domain, with the rest looked up from reference TRBV7-9 and TRBJ2-3, is DTGVSQNPRHKITKRGQNVTFRCDPISEHNRLYWYRQTLGQGPEFLTYFQNEAQLEKSRLLSDRFSAERPKGSFSTLEIQRTEQGDSAMYLCASSLLRAGGGDTQYFGPGTRLTVL.

V and J are TRBV27 and TRBJ2-5; no firm D call. The CDR3 loop spans 16 amino acids. Trimming stripped 5 bases from V and 1 base from J, with 17 bases between. The germline V gene has CDR1 MNHEY and CDR2 SMNVEV (reference sequence). The CDR3 is CASSPHSKPPQETQYF. Here the CDR3 DNA reads TGTGCCAGCAGTCCCCACTCGAAACCCCCCCAAGAGACCCAGTACTTC.

J is TRBJ2-3 and V is TRBV7-9; tentative D call: TRBD1 (6 bases). Per germline, CDR1 SEHNR and CDR2 FQNEAQ (reference sequence). Trimming cost V 7 bases and J 1 base, with 21 bases left between them. There are 17 residues in the CDR3. This CDR3 reads CASTGETQGTGTDTQYF. CDR3 bases: TGTGCCAGCACCGGGGAGACTCAGGGGACCGGCACAGATACGCAGTATTTT.

In its sample, this clone was seen once. This chain links TRBV19 with TRBJ1-5; 7 bases map to TRBD1. The ends lost 3 bases at V and 0 bases at J; junction bases unmatched: 17. Germline V gene sequence: CDR1 LNHDA, CDR2 SQIVND (reference sequence). This CDR3 has 20 amino acids. CDR3 DNA: TGTGCCAGTAGTATCGAGGGAACCCGGGACAGACCACATAGCAATCAGCCCCAGCATTTT. It codes for CASSIEGTRDRPHSNQPQHF.

The V call is TRBV19, the J call TRBJ2-7, with 7 bases lining up with TRBD1. This CDR3 is built from 14 residues. With V trimmed by 5 bases and J by 6 bases, 10 bases remained unmatched. Germline CDR1 LNHDA, CDR2 SQIVND (reference sequence). Here the CDR3 DNA reads TGTGCCAGTAGTCCCTTACGACAGGGTGGCGAGCAGTACTTC. It translates to CASSPLRQGGEQYF.

J is TRBJ2-7 and V is TRBV7-2; maybe TRBD2 (5 bases). CDR1 and CDR2 (germline): SGHTA, FQGNSA. V lost 4 bases, J lost 0 bases, and 16 bases lay in between. The CDR3 is 16 amino acids. CDR3 in amino acids: CASSSDYRDSSYEQYF. Written as DNA, the CDR3 is TGTGCCAGCAGCTCCGATTACCGGGATAGCTCCTACGAGCAGTACTTC.

The gene calls are TRBV15 and TRBJ2-7, with 7 bases aligning to TRBD1. This CDR3 has 15 residues. From germline, CDR1 is LNHNV and CDR2 YYDKDF (reference sequence). V shed 0 bases and J 5 bases; nucleotides not matched to a gene: 7. CDR3 region: CATSRDTQGPHEQYF. The CDR3 nucleotides read TGTGCCACCAGCAGAGATACACAGGGGCCCCACGAGCAGTACTTC. Full variable domain (missing parts from reference TRBV15 and TRBJ2-7): DAMVIQNPRYQVTQFGKPVTLSCSQTLNHNVMYWYQQKSSQAPKLLFHYYDKDFNNEADTPDNFQSRRPNTSFCFLDIRSPGLGDTAMYLCATSRDTQGPHEQYFGPGTRLTVT.

This chain links TRBV19 with TRBJ2-4, with TRBD2 matching over 10 bases. V shed 2 bases and J 6 bases; nucleotides not matched to a gene: 4. The CDR3 is made up of 15 amino acids. Germline V gene data show CDR1 as LNHDA and CDR2 as SQIVND (reference sequence). The CDR3 loop reads CASSILAGDLNIQYF. CDR3 nucleotide sequence: TGTGCCAGTAGTATACTAGCGGGAGATCTAAACATTCAGTACTTC. The full variable domain, in which reference TRBV19 and TRBJ2-4 provide the parts outside the CDR3, is DGGITQSPKYLFRKEGQNVTLSCEQNLNHDAMYWYRQDPGQGLRLIYYSQIVNDFQKGDIAEGYSVSREKKESFPLTVTSAQKNPTAFYLCASSILAGDLNIQYFGAGTRLSVL.

The CDR3 bases are TGTGCCAGCAGTTGGGACAGGGGAGGGGCTGAAGCTTTCTTT. Protein: CASSWDRGGAEAFF. The chain carries TRBV27 and TRBJ1-1, with 10 bases aligning to TRBD1. Germline CDR1 MNHEY, CDR2 SMNVEV (reference sequence). The CDR3 consists of 14 residues. The V and J ends lost 4 bases and 6 bases, in that order; junction bases with no gene match: 5.

This chain uses TRBV15 with TRBJ2-7, with TRBD2 matching over 8 bases. The CDR3 is 15 amino acids. Trimming cost V 8 bases and J 1 base; bases outside gene matches: 10. CDR1 is LNHNV and CDR2 is YYDKDF in the germline V gene (reference sequence). CDR3 DNA: TGTGCCACCGGGCGGAGAGCGGGAGTGTCCTACGAGCAGTACTTC. Residues: CATGRRAGVSYEQYF.

The rearrangement uses TRBV5-1 and TRBJ1-1, with D perhaps TRBD1 (5 bases). CDR3 length equals 13 residues. CDR1 is SGHRS, CDR2 YFSETQ, per germline. The ends were cut back, 3 bases at V and 11 bases at J, with 17 bases in the middle. DNA for the CDR3: TGCGCCAGCAGCTCCCCTGAGGCAGGGAGGGCTTTCTTT. Residues: CASSSPEAGRAFF.

This clone occurred a few times. V and J are TRBV27 and TRBJ1-5; D is uncertain. The CDR3 has 15 residues. Germline-derived CDR1 and CDR2 are MNHEY and SMNVEV (reference sequence). V lost 5 bases, J lost 3 bases, and 14 bases lay in between. Here the CDR3 reads CASSPLFGFNQPQHF. The CDR3 bases are TGTGCCAGCAGTCCCCTGTTTGGGTTCAATCAGCCCCAGCATTTT.

As to this clone: The sample holds other DNA sequences that translate to the same CDR3. V and J are TRBV6-5 and TRBJ2-1; 9 bases fit TRBD2. Trimming at V came to 0 bases and at J to 7 bases, leaving 4 bases not matched to a gene. Germline CDR1 reads MNHEY; CDR2 reads SVGAGI. CDR3 length equals 15 residues. The DNA of the CDR3 is TGTGCCAGCAGTTACTCGGCTAGCGGGACAAATGAGCAGTTCTTC. Encoded protein: CASSYSASGTNEQFF.

The rearrangement links TRBV7-9 to TRBJ1-1; no definite D call. Germline V lookup: CDR1 SEHNR, CDR2 FQNEAQ (reference sequence). V gave up 6 bases and J gave up 0 bases, with 11 bases separating them. The CDR3 covers 14 residues. The CDR3 nucleotides read TGTGCCAGCAGGGATCAAGGAATGAACACTGAAGCTTTCTTT. Translating it yields CASRDQGMNTEAFF.

The table lists this clone with a count of one. The chain's CDR3 is CASRRAGTINYEQYF. CDR3 sequence (DNA): TGTGCCAGTAGAAGGGCGGGGACCATCAACTACGAGCAGTACTTC. This chain connects TRBV19 to TRBJ2-7; perhaps TRBD2 as D (6 bases). Trimming removed 6 bases at V and 3 bases at J, with 18 bases between. This CDR3 has 15 amino acids. Germline V gene sequence: CDR1 LNHDA, CDR2 SQIVND (reference sequence).

V gene TRBV27 combines with J gene TRBJ1-3; possible D gene TRBD1, 6 bases. This CDR3 has 15 amino acids. Trimming took 7 bases from V and 3 from J, leaving 16 bases between them. Germline CDR1 reads MNHEY; CDR2 reads SMNVEV (reference sequence). The CDR3 is CASKTGGALGNTIYF. In DNA, the CDR3 is TGTGCCAGCAAAACGGGGGGCGCGCTTGGAAACACCATATATTTT.

The gene calls are TRBV5-6 and TRBJ2-7; no reliable D call. Trimming stripped 0 bases from V and 2 bases from J, with 9 bases between. Germline V gene data show CDR1 as SGHDT and CDR2 as YYEEEE. This CDR3 has 14 amino acids. The CDR3 DNA reads TGTGCCAGCAGCTTGGCTGGCGATACCTACGAGCAGTACTTC. Protein sequence: CASSLAGDTYEQYF.

This chain uses TRBV7-6 with TRBJ1-1; 10 nucleotides agree with TRBD1. Looked up from germline, CDR1 is SGHVS and CDR2 is FNYEAQ. The CDR3 loop spans 15 amino acids. V lost 1 base to trimming and J lost 7 bases; unmatched junction nucleotides: 6. The CDR3 is CASSLGDRGFFEAFF. In DNA form, the CDR3 reads TGTGCCAGCAGCTTAGGGGACAGGGGTTTTTTTGAAGCTTTCTTT.